One and the same sample provided the 21 T cell receptor beta chains below, sequenced in a study of response to subunit inactivated influenza vaccine. TCRdb passed the RT-PCR reads through MiXCR, listing each CDR3 protein once. The sample carries 540,000 or so distinct CDR3 sequences, 10% to 15% recorded once. The sequences come from PBMCs from blood, collected roughly 48 days after vaccination. The receptors come from a man between 45 and 60 years old who received an inactivated influenza vaccine.

This chain uses TRBV7-2 with TRBJ2-1, with TRBD1 as a possible D gene (5 bases). This CDR3 is built from 15 residues. The germline CDR1 and CDR2 sequences are SGHTA and FQGNSA. The V end was cut by 1 base, the J end by 4 bases, with 11 bases between. In DNA, the CDR3 is TGTGCCAGCAGCTTAGGAGACAGCCTTTACAATGAGCAGTTCTTC. Amino acid sequence: CASSLGDSLYNEQFF. The full variable domain, rest sourced from reference TRBV7-2 and TRBJ2-1, is GAGVSQSPSNKVTEKGKDVELRCDPISGHTALYWYRQSLGQGLEFLIYFQGNSAPDKSGLPSDRFSAERTGGSVSTLTIQRTQQEDSAVYLCASSLGDSLYNEQFFGPGTRLTVL.

This clonotype came up a few times. The V gene is TRBV30, the J gene TRBJ2-3; TRBD2 matches 9 bases. The CDR3 sequence is 14 residues long. The trim removed 3 bases at V and 6 bases at J, leaving 7 bases unmatched. Germline CDR1 GTSNPN, CDR2 SVGIG (reference sequence). Written as DNA, the CDR3 is TGTGCCTGGAGGCTTAGCGGGGGATCTGATACGCAGTATTTT. Amino acids: CAWRLSGGSDTQYF.

This chain links TRBV12-3 or TRBV12-4 with TRBJ2-3; 9 nucleotides align to TRBD2. The junction had 10 bases not matched to a gene; V was cut back by 7 bases and J by 2 bases. There are 16 residues in the CDR3. The CDR3 sequence: CASKLSLAGSTDTQYF. The CDR3 nucleotides are TGTGCCAGCAAACTCTCACTAGCGGGTTCCACAGATACGCAGTATTTT.

There are a few counts of this clonotype. The rearrangement links TRBV24-1 to TRBJ2-5; D perhaps matches TRBD1 (5 bases). Germline assignment: CDR1 KGHDR and CDR2 SFDVKD. The CDR3 sequence is 16 residues long. V was shortened by 3 bases and J by 0 bases, with 13 bases between the two germline ends. CDR3 DNA: TGTGCCACCAGTGATCGAAGTGGACACAACCAAGAGACCCAGTACTTC. It codes for CATSDRSGHNQETQYF.

V and J are TRBV4-1 and TRBJ2-5; D remains unclear. Trimming cost V 0 bases and J 5 bases, with 13 bases left between them. The length of the CDR3 is 15 residues. Germline V CDR1 and CDR2: MGHRA, YSYEKL. CDR3 loop: CASSQDPRAGETQYF. CDR3 nucleotides: TGCGCCAGCAGCCAAGATCCACGGGCCGGGGAGACCCAGTACTTC.

This clonotype came up a few times. The V and J genes are TRBV3-1 and TRBJ2-2; 7 positions agree with TRBD1. The V and J ends lost 1 base and 6 bases, in that order; junction bases with no gene match: 5. In germline, CDR1 is LGHDT, CDR2 YNNKEL (reference sequence). This CDR3 is 15 amino acids long. CDR3 residues: CASSQGGQGAGELFF. In DNA, the CDR3 is TGTGCCAGCAGCCAAGGGGGCCAGGGGGCCGGGGAGCTGTTTTTT.

This clonotype was seen a few times. The chain is built from TRBV2 and TRBJ2-7, with unresolved D. This CDR3 spans 12 amino acids. V was pared by 4 bases and J by 3 bases, with 7 bases between. The germline gives CDR1 SNHLY, CDR2 FYNNEI. The CDR3 protein is CASSAQNYEQYF. The CDR3 DNA is TGTGCCAGCAGTGCTCAAAACTACGAGCAGTACTTC.

At least ten counts were recorded for this clonotype. An end of the junction differs from the germline gene, which may be a read error. V and J are TRBV12-3 or TRBV12-4 and TRBJ2-3; D is undetermined. The CDR3 contains 13 residues. The CDR3 nucleotides are TGCGCCAGCAGCTTGGCCGGCACAGATACGCAGTATTTT. This encodes CASSLAGTDTQYF.

The rearrangement joins TRBV25-1 to TRBJ2-7; D is ambiguous. Germline V gives CDR1 MGHDK, CDR2 SYGVNS. Trimming removed 4 bases at V and 3 bases at J, with 13 bases between. The length of the CDR3 is 14 residues. The CDR3 nucleotides read TGTGCCAGCAGTGGGCGGACGGCCCGCTACGAGCAGTACTTC. Translated, it gives CASSGRTARYEQYF.

This clonotype has a handful of counts. The CDR3 sequence: CSARDLTSGTYEQYF. CDR3 DNA sequence: TGCAGTGCTAGAGATCTGACTAGCGGGACCTACGAGCAGTACTTC. The V and J genes are TRBV20-1 and TRBJ2-7, with 11 nucleotides matching TRBD2. This CDR3 is 15 amino acids long. V lost 0 bases, J lost 2 bases, and 3 bases stayed unmatched. CDR1 and CDR2 (germline): DFQATT, SNEGSKA (reference sequence).

This clonotype was picked up a small number of times. The V and J genes are TRBV10-3 and TRBJ2-7; 8 positions agree with TRBD1. The V and J ends lost 6 bases and 2 bases, in that order; junction bases with no gene match: 3. The CDR3 length is 13 residues. Germline lookup yields CDR1 ENHRY and CDR2 SYGVKD. CDR3 DNA sequence: TGTGCCATCAGGACAGGGGCCACCTACGAGCAGTACTTC. This gives the protein CAIRTGATYEQYF.

This clonotype was detected only once. This chain uses TRBV12-3 or TRBV12-4 with TRBJ1-2; 8 nucleotides line up with TRBD1. The CDR3 totals 14 residues. Trimming cost V 5 bases and J 4 bases; bases outside gene matches: 6. The DNA for the CDR3 is TGTGCCAGCAGTGCGGACAGGGCTGGCTATGGCTACACCTTC. Protein: CASSADRAGYGYTF.

This clonotype showed up just a few times. The J gene is TRBJ1-5, the V gene TRBV19, with unresolved D. Trimming shortened V by 3 bases and J by 1 base, and 10 bases separated the two germline ends. The CDR3 has 15 residues. Germline V gene lookup returns CDR1 LNHDA and CDR2 SQIVND (reference sequence). The DNA of the CDR3 is TGTGCCAGTAGTATCTCTCGGGTGAGCAATCAGCCCCAGCATTTT. Translating it yields CASSISRVSNQPQHF.

This clonotype was seen a few times. V is TRBV28 and J is TRBJ1-2; D gene uncertain. The CDR3 length is 13 residues. V dropped 3 bases and J dropped 4 bases, with 9 bases sitting between them. CDR1 and CDR2 from the germline V gene are MDHEN and SYDVKM. The CDR3 protein is CASSFAQFYGYTF. The CDR3 DNA sequence: TGTGCCAGCAGTTTCGCACAGTTCTATGGCTACACCTTC.

This clonotype showed up many times. The chain combines TRBV5-1 with TRBJ2-1; D may be TRBD2 (5 bases). The CDR3 extends over 13 amino acids. The germline CDR1 and CDR2 sequences are SGHRS and YFSETQ. V shed 4 bases and J shed 6 bases, with 11 bases lying between them. DNA for the CDR3: TGCGCCAGCAGCCAGGACTCGTCCAATGAGCAGTTCTTC. It translates to CASSQDSSNEQFF.

This rearrangement joins TRBV4-2 to TRBJ1-1; 9 nucleotides match TRBD1. Trimming at V came to 4 bases and at J to 3 bases, leaving 3 bases not matched to a gene. The CDR3 runs 14 residues. Germline lookup yields CDR1 LGHNA and CDR2 YNFKEQ. CDR3 region: CASSRTGVDTEAFF. In nucleotides, the CDR3 is TGTGCCAGCAGCCGGACAGGGGTGGACACTGAAGCTTTCTTT.

This clonotype has a count of ten or more. The chain carries TRBV7-2 and TRBJ2-1; the D gene is possibly TRBD2 (5 bases). Germline CDR1 SGHTA, CDR2 FQGNSA. The CDR3 totals 13 residues. Trimming took off 3 bases at V and 6 bases at J, with 9 bases between the two ends. The DNA for the CDR3 is TGTGCCAGCAGCTTGGACTGGACCAATGAGCAGTTCTTC. Translation: CASSLDWTNEQFF.

Only a few counts were recorded for this clonotype. The chain joins TRBV27 to TRBJ2-1, with 9 bases matching TRBD2. Germline V gene lookup returns CDR1 MNHEY and CDR2 SMNVEV (reference sequence). Germline trimming cut 6 bases from V and 2 bases from J; bases unmatched to any gene: 8. The CDR3 runs to 16 residues. The CDR3 sequence is CASRMGVAGAYNEQFF. The CDR3 DNA sequence: TGTGCCAGCAGAATGGGGGTAGCGGGGGCCTACAATGAGCAGTTCTTC.

This chain joins TRBV20-1 and TRBJ1-3; D is undetermined. Germline V gene lookup returns CDR1 DFQATT and CDR2 SNEGSKA (reference sequence). The CDR3 spans 15 residues. Deletions cut 3 bases from V and 0 bases from J, with 12 bases between. In DNA, the CDR3 is TGCAGTGCTAGGAATCAACAGAGCTCTGGAAACACCATATATTTT. Its protein product is CSARNQQSSGNTIYF.

The rearrangement links TRBV20-1 to TRBJ2-3; D is ambiguous. CDR1 DFQATT and CDR2 SNEGSKA come from the germline V gene (reference sequence). The V end was cut by 0 bases, the J end by 0 bases, with 10 bases between. CDR3 length: 15 residues. Here the CDR3 reads CSARDVRDSTDTQYF. CDR3 nucleotide sequence: TGCAGTGCTAGAGATGTAAGGGATAGCACAGATACGCAGTATTTT.

V usage is TRBV27 and J usage is TRBJ2-3, with D possibly matching TRBD1 (6 bases). CDR1 is MNHEY, CDR2 SMNVEV, per germline (reference sequence). This CDR3 is built from 15 residues. Between the trimmed V and J ends, which lost 2 bases and 2 bases, there was a span of 11 bases. The DNA for the CDR3 is TGTGCCAGCAGTTTAAAGGGGGTTTACACAGATACGCAGTATTTT. It is translated as CASSLKGVYTDTQYF.